Presented here are 25 T cell receptor beta chains from one specimen sequenced in a study of CD8 T cells in ankylosing spondylitis. Study results and caveats: In ankylosing spondylitis blood, a motif of roughly eight highly homologous TCR beta variants appeared characteristic.

The antigens of these receptors remain unknown. TCRdb reprocessed the 5' RACE reads with MiXCR, giving one entry per CDR3 protein. The data hold about 540,000 distinct CDR3 sequences, with roughly an eighth observed a single time. The sample comprised blood, either unsorted or a sorted T cell fraction (not recorded which). These receptors were obtained from a male donor with ankylosing spondylitis.

This clonotype was seen a handful of times. The chain couples TRBV19 to TRBJ2-1, with D perhaps being TRBD1 or TRBD2 (5 bases each). V lost 1 base to trimming and J lost 9 bases, with 13 bases between them. CDR3 size: 14 residues. The V gene's germline CDR1 is LNHDA and CDR2 SQIVND (reference sequence). The DNA for the CDR3 is TGTGCCAGTAGTATAGTGGGCAGGGAGAGTGAGCAGTTCTTC. It specifies CASSIVGRESEQFF.

CDR3 residues: CASSPRDSGNTIYF. As DNA, the CDR3 is TGTGCCAGCAGCCCAAGGGACTCTGGAAACACCATATATTTT. The chain combines TRBV7-9 with TRBJ1-3; D not certain. Trimming took 5 bases from V and 0 from J, leaving 8 bases between them. This CDR3 is built from 14 residues. The germline V gene encodes CDR1 SEHNR and CDR2 FQNEAQ (reference sequence).

This clonotype was counted at least ten times. The V call is TRBV25-1, the J call TRBJ2-1, with 14 bases identical to TRBD2. Germline trimming cut 7 bases from V and 4 bases from J; bases unmatched to any gene: 3. The length of the CDR3 is 15 residues. Per the germline V gene, CDR1 is MGHDK and CDR2 is SYGVNS. CDR3 nucleotide sequence: TGTGCCAGCACCGGGACTAGCGGGAGTTACAATGAGCAGTTCTTC. Translation gives CASTGTSGSYNEQFF. Combining the CDR3 with reference TRBV25-1 and TRBJ2-1 gives the whole variable domain EADIYQTPRYLVIGTGKKITLECSQTMGHDKMYWYQQDPGMELHLIHYSYGVNSTEKGDLSSESTVSRIRTEHFPLTLESARPSHTSQYLCASTGTSGSYNEQFFGPGTRLTVL.

This clonotype came up a few times. The chain couples TRBV20-1 to TRBJ2-2; D unresolved. The CDR3 runs to 13 residues. From germline, CDR1 is DFQATT and CDR2 SNEGSKA (reference sequence). V was cut by 4 bases and J by 0 bases, with 6 bases left in between. CDR3 residues: CSAMVANTGELFF. The CDR3 DNA reads TGCAGTGCTATGGTAGCGAACACCGGGGAGCTGTTTTTT.

The chain carries TRBV6-1 and TRBJ2-3; 7 nucleotides align to TRBD2. Unmatched junction bases numbered 6, after V lost 0 bases and J lost 6 bases. The CDR3 runs to 15 residues. Germline V lookup: CDR1 MNHNS, CDR2 SASEGT. DNA for the CDR3: TGTGCCAGCAGTGAAGCTCTGCGGGAGTGGGATACGCAGTATTTT. Encoded protein: CASSEALREWDTQYF.

This clonotype was counted only a few times. The CDR3 sequence is CSASFGISGQGVFNSPLHF. The CDR3 DNA is TGCAGTGCTTCATTTGGGATATCGGGGCAGGGGGTTTTTAATTCACCCCTCCACTTT. The chain couples TRBV20-1 to TRBJ1-6, with 7 bases aligning to TRBD1. The CDR3 covers 19 residues. The ends lost 5 bases at V and 6 bases at J; junction bases unmatched: 22. Germline V gene data show CDR1 as DFQATT and CDR2 as SNEGSKA (reference sequence).

This CDR3 reads CALSGGGFNEQYF. The CDR3 DNA reads TGTGCCCTATCAGGGGGGGGCTTCAACGAGCAGTACTTC. The genes are TRBV10-3 and TRBJ2-7; D tentatively reads TRBD1 or TRBD2 (7 bases each). Trimming cost V 11 bases and J 5 bases, with 19 bases left between them. Germline loops: CDR1 ENHRY, CDR2 SYGVKD. There are 13 residues in the CDR3.

This clonotype was counted between two and nine times. V and J are TRBV7-2 and TRBJ1-4; 12 bases map to TRBD1. The CDR3 totals 16 residues. The germline V gene encodes CDR1 SGHTA and CDR2 FQGNSA. V lost 2 bases to trimming and J lost 7 bases; unmatched junction nucleotides: 5. The CDR3 DNA sequence: TGTGCCAGCAGCTTATGGGGACAGGGGGCGGGTGAAAAACTGTTTTTT. It translates to CASSLWGQGAGEKLFF.

The V and J genes are TRBV15 and TRBJ2-7, with D possibly being TRBD1 or TRBD2 (5 bases each). Trimming cost V 0 bases and J 0 bases, with 15 bases left between them. CDR3 length: 17 amino acids. Germline loops: CDR1 LNHNV, CDR2 YYDKDF (reference sequence). The CDR3 coding sequence is TGTGCCACCAGCAGAGACGCCACCCTCGGGACCTCCTACGAGCAGTACTTC. Protein sequence: CATSRDATLGTSYEQYF.

This clonotype was recorded at least ten times. The V gene is TRBV4-1, the J gene TRBJ2-6; no clear D gene. Germline loops: CDR1 MGHRA, CDR2 YSYEKL. V was pared by 7 bases and J by 0 bases, with 7 bases between. The CDR3 consists of 14 residues. The CDR3 DNA follows: TGCGCCAGCAAGATAATCTCTGGGGCCAACGTCCTGACTTTC. Protein: CASKIISGANVLTF.

This clonotype has more than one count but fewer than ten. The chain has TRBV20-1 and TRBJ2-7, with D hard to call. V lost 3 bases and J lost 2, with 11 bases in between. The CDR3 consists of 13 residues. Germline lookup yields CDR1 DFQATT and CDR2 SNEGSKA (reference sequence). CDR3 sequence (DNA): TGCAGTGCTAGGCCTCACAGCGCCTACGAGCAGTACGTC. Residues: CSARPHSAYEQYV.

The CDR3 sequence: CATSDRQGTQYF. DNA of the CDR3: TGTGCCACCAGTGACCGACAGGGGACCCAGTACTTC. The chain uses TRBV24-1 and TRBJ2-5; 7 bases agree with TRBD1. The CDR3 is 12 amino acids. Per the germline V gene, CDR1 is KGHDR and CDR2 is SFDVKD. V was clipped by 4 bases and J by 7 bases; unmatched bases: 2.

The rearrangement uses TRBV27 and TRBJ2-3; no reliable D call. Germline-derived CDR1 and CDR2 are MNHEY and SMNVEV (reference sequence). The CDR3 runs to 14 residues. Trimming took off 3 bases at V and 1 base at J, with 8 bases between the two ends. CDR3 loop: CASSFSVGTDTQYF. CDR3 coding DNA: TGTGCCAGCAGTTTTTCAGTGGGCACAGATACGCAGTATTTT.

This chain connects TRBV6-1 to TRBJ2-5; 11 nucleotides match TRBD2. The CDR3 has 15 amino acids. V shed 7 bases, J shed 0 bases, and the junction held 4 bases outside the gene matches. Germline assignment: CDR1 MNHNS and CDR2 SASEGT. CDR3 in DNA: TGTGCCAGCACCAGGACTAGCGGGTACCAAGAGACCCAGTACTTC. Amino acids: CASTRTSGYQETQYF.

This clonotype has more than one count but fewer than ten. The V and J genes are TRBV15 and TRBJ2-7; TRBD1 is a possible D gene (5 bases). The CDR3 covers 15 residues. CDR1 is LNHNV and CDR2 is YYDKDF in the germline V gene (reference sequence). The V and J ends lost 0 bases and 5 bases respectively, with 14 bases between them. CDR3 nucleotide sequence: TGTGCCACCAGCAGAGAGGGCCTAGGGGCCGACGAGCAGTACGTC. This gives the protein CATSREGLGADEQYV.

This clonotype has more than one count but fewer than ten. The rearrangement links TRBV7-2 to TRBJ2-3; no definite D call. The V end lost 6 bases, the J end lost 1 base, and 11 bases lay between the germline ends. CDR1 and CDR2 (germline): SGHTA, FQGNSA. The CDR3 is 14 residues long. CDR3 nucleotide sequence: TGTGCCAGCAGTCCGGAACTGCGCACAGATACGCAGTATTTT. It specifies CASSPELRTDTQYF.

This clonotype was observed many times. This chain uses TRBV27 with TRBJ2-7; no firm D call. This CDR3 contains 13 residues. Germline CDR1 and CDR2: MNHEY and SMNVEV (reference sequence). Trimming stripped 2 bases from V and 4 bases from J, with 9 bases between. CDR3 in amino acids: CASSLGWNYEQYF. CDR3 bases: TGTGCCAGCAGTTTAGGCTGGAATTACGAGCAGTACTTC.

The V gene is TRBV19, the J gene TRBJ2-1; TRBD2 matches 9 bases. The J segment lost 9 bases and the V segment lost 6 bases, leaving 6 bases of the junction unmatched. CDR1 LNHDA and CDR2 SQIVND come from the germline V gene (reference sequence). The CDR3 runs to 13 residues. The chain's CDR3 is CASSGRGGVEQFF. CDR3 nucleotides: TGTGCCAGTAGCGGGCGGGGGGGAGTTGAGCAGTTCTTC.

The CDR3 DNA is TGCAGCGTTGAAAGGGGTCATCAGGGGGCTTTGTATGAGCAGTTCTTC. It encodes CSVERGHQGALYEQFF. V gene TRBV29-1 combines with J gene TRBJ2-1; TRBD1 agrees at 8 bases. Germline V gene lookup returns CDR1 SQVTM and CDR2 ANQGSEA. Trimming cost V 2 bases and J 8 bases; bases outside gene matches: 14. This CDR3 region has 16 residues.

This clonotype showed up just a few times. The gene calls are TRBV7-2 and TRBJ1-2; D is unresolved. The CDR3 contains 11 residues. V was clipped by 3 bases and J by 9 bases, with 8 bases between them. Germline values: CDR1 SGHTA, CDR2 FQGNSA. CDR3 nucleotides: TGTGCCAGCAGCTTTGATTATCGCTACACCTTC. This translates into CASSFDYRYTF.

The rearrangement joins TRBV5-6 to TRBJ2-5; no clear D. CDR3 size: 14 residues. Germline V lookup: CDR1 SGHDT, CDR2 YYEEEE. V was trimmed by 4 bases and J by 5 bases, leaving 15 bases between them. Here the CDR3 DNA reads TGTGCCAGCAGCCTATGGACCCTGGGGGAGACCCAGTACTTC. Translating gives CASSLWTLGETQYF.

The table lists this clonotype with many counts. This sequence joins TRBV29-1 and TRBJ1-1; D perhaps matches TRBD1 (6 bases). V lost 7 bases, J lost 5 bases, and 11 bases lay in between. CDR3 size: 11 residues. CDR1 and CDR2 (germline): SQVTM, ANQGSEA. For the CDR3, the DNA is TGCAGCGCCTCAGGGGAAACTGAAGCTTTCTTT. Translating it yields CSASGETEAFF.

Remarks on this clonotype: With only one base between it and a far larger clone, this is likely a read error. This rearrangement joins TRBV12-3 or TRBV12-4 to TRBJ1-5; D not certain. CDR3 length equals 13 residues. CDR3 nucleotide sequence: TGTGCCGGCAGTTTTGGCAGCAATCAGCCCCAGCATTTT. This sequence encodes CAGSFGSNQPQHF.

This clonotype appeared a few times. V gene TRBV5-1 combines with J gene TRBJ2-3; a possible D gene is TRBD2 (6 bases). This CDR3 spans 17 amino acids. V was clipped by 0 bases and J by 5 bases, with 19 bases between them. Germline V gene lookup returns CDR1 SGHRS and CDR2 YFSETQ. The CDR3 DNA reads as TGCGCCAGCAGCTTGGATTCCCCGGGACTCTTCGGAGATACGCAGTATTTT. Translation gives CASSLDSPGLFGDTQYF.

This clonotype was counted many times. The V gene is TRBV20-1, the J gene TRBJ2-1; 13 positions agree with TRBD2. CDR3 length: 16 residues. CDR1 is DFQATT, CDR2 SNEGSKA, per germline (reference sequence). Trimming at V came to 1 base and at J to 6 bases, leaving 6 bases not matched to a gene. The CDR3 loop reads CSARGGGLAGTNEQFF. CDR3 nucleotides: TGCAGTGCTAGAGGGGGGGGACTAGCGGGAACCAATGAGCAGTTCTTC.